A selection of T cell receptor beta chains follows, all from one sample in a study of blood T cell repertoires in COVID-19. TCRdb keeps only in-frame clones here, not all; method: immunoSEQ multiplex PCR. The sample gives 100,000 or so clones, 75% to 90% of which show up once; more than 10% is in the top ten. Sequenced: peripheral blood. These receptor sequences come from a human donor in a cohort sampled during active COVID-19. Both conserved end residues are part of each CDR3. Fields, in order: J gene, D gene, V gene, clone size, CDR3 DNA, CDR3 protein. A D gene is named only where the DNA matches it firmly. Size is omitted from some rows. Given values are once, few, many or a class for expanded clones.

j_gene: TRBJ1-2
d_gene: .
v_gene: TRBV7-9
abundance: .
CDR3nt: TGTGCCAGCAGACGGACATTGGGCTACACCTTC
CDR3aa: CASRRTLGYTF

j_gene: TRBJ1-1
d_gene: TRBD1
v_gene: TRBV7-9
abundance: few
CDR3nt: TGTGCCAGCAGCAGGGACAGGGGGGAGGAAAAGACTGAAGCTTTCTTT
CDR3aa: CASSRDRGEEKTEAFF

j_gene: TRBJ1-6
d_gene: TRBD1
v_gene: TRBV3-1/TRBV3-2
abundance: medium-sized
CDR3nt: TGTGCCAGCAGCCAAGGACAGGGGCCTCAGTCACCCCTCCACTTT
CDR3aa: CASSQGQGPQSPLHF

j_gene: TRBJ2-5
d_gene: TRBD2
v_gene: TRBV15
abundance: .
CDR3nt: TGTGCCACCAGCAGAGTGCGCGGGGGGGCCCTTCAAGAGACCCAGTACTTC
CDR3aa: CATSRVRGGALQETQYF

j_gene: TRBJ1-3
d_gene: .
v_gene: TRBV9
abundance: .
CDR3nt: TGTGCCAGCAGCCGGACAGAAGGAAACACCATATATTTT
CDR3aa: CASSRTEGNTIYF

j_gene: TRBJ2-5
d_gene: TRBD2
v_gene: TRBV4-1
abundance: .
CDR3nt: TGCGCCAGCAGCCAAGAGGCTAGCGGTGTTGGGACCCAGTACTTC
CDR3aa: CASSQEASGVGTQYF

j_gene: TRBJ2-6
d_gene: .
v_gene: TRBV27
abundance: few
CDR3nt: TGTGCCAGCAGCCCTTCAGGCCCTGGGGCCAACGTCCTGACTTTC
CDR3aa: CASSPSGPGANVLTF

j_gene: TRBJ2-1
d_gene: TRBD2
v_gene: TRBV19
abundance: .
CDR3nt: TGTGCCAGTAGATACCTGGGGACGGGGGGGAATGAGCAGTTCTTC
CDR3aa: CASRYLGTGGNEQFF

j_gene: TRBJ2-5
d_gene: .
v_gene: TRBV24-1
abundance: .
CDR3nt: TGTGCCACCAGTGAGCCTCGTGGCAGAGGAGAGACCCAGTACTTC
CDR3aa: CATSEPRGRGETQYF

j_gene: TRBJ2-2
d_gene: .
v_gene: TRBV27
abundance: .
CDR3nt: TGTGCCAGCAGTCGGGGAGTATCCGGGGAGCTGTTTTTT
CDR3aa: CASSRGVSGELFF

j_gene: TRBJ2-2
d_gene: .
v_gene: TRBV7-3
abundance: .
CDR3nt: TGTGCCAGCAGCTACTCGCGGAACGGGGAGCTGTTTTTT
CDR3aa: CASSYSRNGELFF

j_gene: TRBJ2-7
d_gene: .
v_gene: TRBV6-6
abundance: .
CDR3nt: TGTGCCAGCAGTTACCCAGGGGAGTGCGAGCAGTACTTC
CDR3aa: CASSYPGECEQYF

j_gene: TRBJ2-7
d_gene: TRBD2
v_gene: TRBV3-1/TRBV3-2
abundance: .
CDR3nt: TGTGCCAGCAGCCAAGGCAGACTAGCGGGGTCCTACGAGCAGTACTTC
CDR3aa: CASSQGRLAGSYEQYF

j_gene: TRBJ1-1
d_gene: .
v_gene: TRBV6-5
abundance: .
CDR3nt: TGTGCCAGCAGTTTCGGGAGGAACACTGAAGCTTTCTTT
CDR3aa: CASSFGRNTEAFF

j_gene: TRBJ2-2
d_gene: .
v_gene: TRBV6-5
abundance: .
CDR3nt: TGTGCCAGCAGTATGGGGCGGACCGGGGAGCTGTTTTTT
CDR3aa: CASSMGRTGELFF

j_gene: TRBJ1-4
d_gene: .
v_gene: TRBV5-1
abundance: .
CDR3nt: TGCGCCAGCAGCTTGGGACAGCTGGAAAAACTGTTTTTT
CDR3aa: CASSLGQLEKLFF

j_gene: TRBJ2-1
d_gene: .
v_gene: TRBV5-1
abundance: .
CDR3nt: TGCGCCAGCAGCAGGGACGGGAGACCTTACAATGAGCAGTTCTTC
CDR3aa: CASSRDGRPYNEQFF

j_gene: TRBJ1-6
d_gene: .
v_gene: TRBV7-6
abundance: .
CDR3nt: TGTGCCAGCAGCTTAGCGCTAGATGAGGGACTCCACTTT
CDR3aa: CASSLALDEGLHF

j_gene: TRBJ2-5
d_gene: TRBD2
v_gene: TRBV7-3
abundance: .
CDR3nt: TGTGCCAGCAGCTTAACAGCGGAGGGAGGGGAGACCCAGTACTTC
CDR3aa: CASSLTAEGGETQYF

j_gene: TRBJ2-3
d_gene: TRBD1
v_gene: TRBV4-3
abundance: .
CDR3nt: TGCGCCAGCAGCCAAGTACAGGGGGACACGCAGTATTTT
CDR3aa: CASSQVQGDTQYF

j_gene: TRBJ2-1
d_gene: TRBD2
v_gene: TRBV3-1/TRBV3-2
abundance: .
CDR3nt: TGTGCCAGCAGCCAACGGACTAGCGGGGGGAGGAATGAGCAGTTCTTC
CDR3aa: CASSQRTSGGRNEQFF

j_gene: TRBJ2-5
d_gene: TRBD2
v_gene: TRBV6-6
abundance: .
CDR3nt: TGTGCCAGCAGTTACGGGGAAGCGGGGGGGCGAGAGACCCAGTACTTC
CDR3aa: CASSYGEAGGRETQYF

j_gene: TRBJ2-5
d_gene: .
v_gene: TRBV19
abundance: .
CDR3nt: TGTGCCAGTAGTCCACTGATCCAAGAGACCCAGTACTTC
CDR3aa: CASSPLIQETQYF

j_gene: TRBJ1-4
d_gene: TRBD1
v_gene: TRBV5-1
abundance: .
CDR3nt: TGCGCCAGCAGCCCGGGACAGGGAAATGAAAAACTGTTTTTT
CDR3aa: CASSPGQGNEKLFF

j_gene: TRBJ1-4
d_gene: .
v_gene: TRBV7-9
abundance: few
CDR3nt: TGTGCCAGCAGCTTTGTTGGGGGAGGGGAAAAACTGTTTTTT
CDR3aa: CASSFVGGGEKLFF

j_gene: TRBJ1-2
d_gene: .
v_gene: TRBV5-1
abundance: .
CDR3nt: TGCGCCAGCAGCTTGGCCCCGGGGAGCTATGGCTACACCTTC
CDR3aa: CASSLAPGSYGYTF

j_gene: TRBJ1-2
d_gene: TRBD1
v_gene: TRBV4-2
abundance: few
CDR3nt: TGTGCCAGCAGCCGGATGGGACAGATGGATGGCTACACCTTC
CDR3aa: CASSRMGQMDGYTF